This T cell receptor (beta chain) was recovered during a study of T cell responses to AZD1222 COVID-19 vaccine. As concerns this clone: The antigen remains unidentified.

The CDR3 covers 13 residues. Germline trimming cut 4 bases from V and 9 bases from J; bases unmatched to any gene: 6. The germline gives CDR1 MNHEY, CDR2 SMNVEV (reference sequence). Assay used: immunoSEQ multiplex PCR; TCRdb lists only in-frame clones, some missing. The profile covers about 75,000 clones, with approximately 90% appearing a single time and 8% to 10% taken by the ten largest. Study findings and constraints: Spike-wide vaccine-associated CD4 TCRs dominated at 160-218 and 743-854. Only five or six AZD1222 recipients tested seropositive at baseline. After two AZD1222 doses, spike-specific TCR breadth and depth rose versus day 0. Repertoire samples came only from after the peak T cell response.

This rearrangement joins TRBV27 to TRBJ1-1; 9 nucleotides agree with TRBD1. The sample in question was peripheral blood, obtained 28 days after the second dose of the MenACWY control vaccine. This TCR was sampled from an adult who received the MenACWY meningococcal vaccine as a control. For the CDR3, the DNA is TGTGCCAGCAGTTCACCGGGACAGGGAAAAGCTTTCTTT. This gives the protein CASSSPGQGKAFF.